The rows below give T cell receptor beta chains drawn from one sample of a study of T cells after yellow fever vaccination. TCRdb itself ran the 5' RACE reads through MiXCR, one entry per CDR3 protein. The repertoire includes some 200,000 distinct CDR3 sequences, approximately 3% of them detected once, and about 3% sits in the top ten. The sequencing here drew on CD4+ T cells sorted from PBMCs, taken 10 days after the yellow fever booster vaccination. These receptors were obtained from a man younger than 35 who received the YFV17D yellow fever vaccine. Each CDR3 is given with its conserved first and last residue. The D gene is left open where the match is weak. Size is stated for part of the rows, as once, few or many counts, or as a class when the clone is expanded.

J gene: TRBJ1-2
V gene: TRBV19
clone size: -
D gene: -
CDR3 protein: CASSPNRKLTQGYTF
CDR3 DNA: TGTGCCAGTAGTCCAAACAGGAAACTAACCCAAGGCTACACCTTC

J gene: TRBJ2-1
V gene: TRBV6-6
clone size: -
D gene: TRBD1
CDR3 protein: CASSTGTGGNQWLF
CDR3 DNA: TGTGCCAGCAGTACCGGGACAGGGGGCAACCAGTGGCTCTTC

J gene: TRBJ1-1
V gene: TRBV5-1
clone size: many
D gene: TRBD1
CDR3 protein: CASSLALVRTGPDTEAFF
CDR3 DNA: TGCGCCAGCAGCTTGGCCCTCGTGAGGACAGGGCCGGACACTGAAGCTTTCTTT

J gene: TRBJ2-1
V gene: TRBV6-6
clone size: -
D gene: -
CDR3 protein: CASSYLGEEQFF
CDR3 DNA: TGTGCCAGCAGTTACCTGGGAGAAGAGCAGTTCTTC

J gene: TRBJ2-2
V gene: TRBV5-1
clone size: many
D gene: -
CDR3 protein: CASSLEGRTRELFF
CDR3 DNA: TGCGCCAGCAGCTTGGAGGGCCGAACCAGGGAGCTGTTTTTT

J gene: TRBJ2-2
V gene: TRBV20-1
clone size: -
D gene: TRBD1
CDR3 protein: CSARDARQGPTGELFF
CDR3 DNA: TGCAGTGCTAGAGATGCGAGACAGGGGCCCACCGGGGAGCTGTTTTTT

J gene: TRBJ2-1
V gene: TRBV28
clone size: few
D gene: -
CDR3 protein: CASSLLNEQFF
CDR3 DNA: TGTGCCAGCAGTTTGCTCAATGAGCAGTTCTTC

J gene: TRBJ1-1
V gene: TRBV6-2/TRBV6-3
clone size: many
D gene: -
CDR3 protein: CASSYSAETMNTEAFF
CDR3 DNA: TGTGCCAGCAGTTACTCGGCTGAAACGATGAACACTGAAGCTTTCTTT

J gene: TRBJ1-3
V gene: TRBV12-3/TRBV12-4
clone size: many
D gene: -
CDR3 protein: CASSFGRFSGNTIYF
CDR3 DNA: TGTGCCAGCAGTTTTGGCCGCTTCTCCGGAAACACCATATATTTT

J gene: TRBJ2-4
V gene: TRBV2
clone size: few
D gene: -
CDR3 protein: CASSHPRPSSSGVAKNIQYF
CDR3 DNA: TGTGCCAGCTCACACCCGCGCCCTAGCTCTTCGGGGGTCGCCAAAAACATTCAGTACTTC

J gene: TRBJ1-1
V gene: TRBV6-5
clone size: few
D gene: -
CDR3 protein: CASSNYLGTEAFF
CDR3 DNA: TGTGCCAGCAGCAACTACCTAGGCACTGAAGCTTTCTTT

J gene: TRBJ2-3
V gene: TRBV5-1
clone size: many
D gene: -
CDR3 protein: CASSLEAAGTTDTQYF
CDR3 DNA: TGCGCCAGCAGCTTGGAAGCAGCAGGGACCACAGATACGCAGTATTTT

J gene: TRBJ2-1
V gene: TRBV3-1
clone size: -
D gene: TRBD2
CDR3 protein: CASTPAGTSGDNEQFF
CDR3 DNA: TGTGCCAGCACCCCTGCCGGGACTAGCGGAGACAATGAGCAGTTCTTC

J gene: TRBJ2-3
V gene: TRBV20-1
clone size: few
D gene: -
CDR3 protein: CSAKDQRGTDTQYF
CDR3 DNA: TGCAGTGCGAAAGATCAGCGGGGCACAGATACGCAGTATTTT

J gene: TRBJ2-2
V gene: TRBV7-2
clone size: -
D gene: TRBD1
CDR3 protein: CASSLADRVGGELFF
CDR3 DNA: TGTGCCAGCAGCTTAGCTGACAGGGTGGGCGGGGAGCTGTTTTTT

J gene: TRBJ1-3
V gene: TRBV18
clone size: few
D gene: -
CDR3 protein: CASSLEGPGNTIYF
CDR3 DNA: TGTGCCAGCTCCCTGGAAGGACCTGGAAACACCATATATTTT